The clone carrying this T cell receptor (beta chain) has a count of ten or more. Antigen: not known. The data are from a study of T cell repertoires in cytomegalovirus infection. Overall study: Public signatures in TCR beta pointed to CMV infection and matching HLA type. General study results and limits: Pooled public TCR beta family frequency picked out CMV carriers with the relevant HLA. Ex vivo, HLA-C-restricted CMV-specific TCR beta clonotypes prevailed over the rest of the response.

TCRdb passed the reads through MiXCR, listing each CDR3 protein once. The data hold some 390,000 distinct CDR3 sequences, with 15% to 20% observed a single time. The CDR3 runs 14 residues. V trimming: 3 bases; J trimming: 4 bases; junction bases outside the gene matches: 3. Germline loops: CDR1 SEHNR, CDR2 FQNEAQ (reference sequence). This receptor was identified in a human donor in good health (CMV status not recorded). Some clones in this sample may be carry-over from other donors' samples. The gene calls are TRBV7-9 and TRBJ2-1; TRBD2 aligns across 7 bases. Sequences were obtained from PBMCs. CDR3 region: CASSLTSRYNEQFF. The CDR3 nucleotides read TGTGCCAGCAGCTTGACTAGCCGGTACAATGAGCAGTTCTTC.